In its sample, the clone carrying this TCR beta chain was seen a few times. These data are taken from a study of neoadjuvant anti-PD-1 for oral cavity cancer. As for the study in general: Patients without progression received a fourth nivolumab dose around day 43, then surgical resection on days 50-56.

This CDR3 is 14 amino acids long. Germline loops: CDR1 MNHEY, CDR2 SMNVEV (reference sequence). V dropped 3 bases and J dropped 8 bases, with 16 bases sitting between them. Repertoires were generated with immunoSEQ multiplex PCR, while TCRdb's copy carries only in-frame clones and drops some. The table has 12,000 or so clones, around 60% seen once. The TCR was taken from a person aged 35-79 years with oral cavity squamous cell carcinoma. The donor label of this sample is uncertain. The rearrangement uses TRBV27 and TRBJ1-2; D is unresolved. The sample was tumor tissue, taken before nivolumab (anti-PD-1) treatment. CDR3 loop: CASSFSTSRGGYTF. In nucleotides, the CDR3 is TGTGCCAGCAGTTTCTCCACTTCCCGAGGAGGCTACACCTTC.